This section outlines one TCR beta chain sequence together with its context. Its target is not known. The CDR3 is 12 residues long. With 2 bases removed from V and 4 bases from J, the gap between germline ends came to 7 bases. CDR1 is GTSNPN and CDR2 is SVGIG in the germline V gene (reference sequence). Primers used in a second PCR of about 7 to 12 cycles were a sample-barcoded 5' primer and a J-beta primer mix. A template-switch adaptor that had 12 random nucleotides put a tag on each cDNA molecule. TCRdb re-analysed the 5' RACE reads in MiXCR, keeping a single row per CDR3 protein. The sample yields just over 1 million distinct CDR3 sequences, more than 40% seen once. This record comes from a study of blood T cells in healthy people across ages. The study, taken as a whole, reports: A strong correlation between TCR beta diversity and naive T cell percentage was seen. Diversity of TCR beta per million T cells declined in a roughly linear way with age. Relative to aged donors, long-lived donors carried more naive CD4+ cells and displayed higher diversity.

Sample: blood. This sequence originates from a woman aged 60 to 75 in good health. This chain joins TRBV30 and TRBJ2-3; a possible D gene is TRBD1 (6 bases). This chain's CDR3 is CAWSRGSDTQYF. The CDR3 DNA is TGTGCCTGGAGTAGGGGGTCAGATACGCAGTATTTT.